The TCR beta chain described here comes from a study of OX40 agonist ivuxolimab in advanced cancers. Study-wide points: Those patients achieving a partial response at 0.1-3.0 mg/kg showed among the lowest clonal expansion.

As regards this clone: Its antigen is not known.

Using immunoSEQ multiplex PCR, the repertoire was profiled, and TCRdb retains in-frame clones only, with some absent. There are tens of thousands of clones in the sample; 87% occur only once, and less than 3.5% lies in the top ten. The length of the CDR3 is 14 residues. Trimming left V 6 bases short and J 7 bases short, with 13 bases between. Germline V gene lookup returns CDR1 MDHEN and CDR2 SYDVKM. The V gene is TRBV28, the J gene TRBJ1-6; D is possibly TRBD1 (6 bases). The specimen comprised CD4+ or CD8+ T cells sorted from blood, sampled in a trial of the OX40 agonist ivuxolimab. The receptor was isolated from an adult with an advanced solid tumor such as melanoma, head and neck, liver or kidney cancer. The DNA of the CDR3 is TGTGCCAGCAGGCCACAGGGTTTGAATTCACCCCTCCACTTT. Protein sequence: CASRPQGLNSPLHF. Complete variable domain (other parts from reference TRBV28 and TRBJ1-6): DVKVTQSSRYLVKRTGEKVFLECVQDMDHENMFWYRQDPGLGLRLIYFSYDVKMKEKGDIPEGYSVSREKKERFSLILESASTNQTSMYLCASRPQGLNSPLHFGNGTRLTVT.